A single sample gave rise to the 10 T cell receptor beta chains below, sequenced in a study of blood T cell repertoires in COVID-19. Method: immunoSEQ multiplex PCR; TCRdb's copy keeps in-frame clones and lacks some. The data show about 200,000 clones, around 83% seen once. The sample was peripheral blood. Receptor source: a woman of 80 years or more with acute or convalescent COVID-19.

This chain uses TRBV7-9 with TRBJ1-2; 7 bases agree with TRBD1. CDR3 length: 12 amino acids. Per germline, CDR1 SEHNR and CDR2 FQNEAQ (reference sequence). With V trimmed by 6 bases and J by 3 bases, 1 base remained unmatched. CDR3 bases: TGTGCCAGCAGTGGACAGGACTATGGCTACACCTTC. This codes for CASSGQDYGYTF.

The genes are TRBV7-3 and TRBJ1-2, with D possibly matching TRBD1 (5 bases). Trimming stripped 3 bases from V and 0 bases from J, with 11 bases between. The CDR3 has 15 amino acids. Germline CDR1 and CDR2: SGHTA and FQGTGA. CDR3 in DNA: TGTGCCAGCAGCTTGGGGGGGACCGCTAACTATGGCTACACCTTC. This gives the protein CASSLGGTANYGYTF.

The V and J genes are TRBV14 and TRBJ2-1; TRBD2 matches 10 bases. The V gene end was trimmed by 1 base and the J gene end by 6 bases; junction bases not matched to a gene: 12. Germline V gene data show CDR1 as SGHDN and CDR2 as FVKESK. The CDR3 spans 18 residues. DNA for the CDR3: TGTGCCAGCAGCCAAGCCCTAGGGGGTAGCGGGAGGATCAATGAGCAGTTCTTC. Translated, it gives CASSQALGGSGRINEQFF. Based on the CDR3 plus reference TRBV14 and TRBJ2-1, the full variable domain is EAGVTQFPSHSVIEKGQTVTLRCDPISGHDNLYWYRRVMGKEIKFLLHFVKESKQDESGMPNNRFLAERTGGTYSTLKVQPAELEDSGVYFCASSQALGGSGRINEQFFGPGTRLTVL.

V usage is TRBV27 and J usage is TRBJ2-5; 8 bases map to TRBD2. V was pared by 5 bases and J by 7 bases, with 6 bases of the junction left unmatched. The CDR3 loop spans 13 amino acids. Per germline, CDR1 MNHEY and CDR2 SMNVEV (reference sequence). The CDR3 reads CASSGAGVATQYF. The CDR3 DNA reads TGTGCCAGCAGTGGAGCGGGAGTTGCGACCCAGTACTTC.

V usage is TRBV28 and J usage is TRBJ1-2; TRBD1 might be the D (6 bases). The CDR3 is 15 residues long. V was shortened by 7 bases and J by 5 bases, with 20 bases between the two germline ends. CDR1 is MDHEN, CDR2 SYDVKM, per germline. The CDR3 loop is CASTEGGAARYGYTF. CDR3 sequence (DNA): TGTGCCAGCACCGAGGGGGGGGCGGCTCGATATGGCTACACCTTC.

The V call is TRBV5-1, the J call TRBJ2-1; 7 nucleotides align to TRBD2. Germline V CDR1 and CDR2: SGHRS, YFSETQ. The trim removed 4 bases at V and 1 base at J, leaving 5 bases unmatched. This CDR3 has 15 residues. Written as DNA, the CDR3 is TGCGCCAGCAGCAAGGAAGCGGGGTCCTACAATGAGCAGTTCTTC. This gives the protein CASSKEAGSYNEQFF.

The chain is built from TRBV7-2 and TRBJ2-7; D possibly corresponds to TRBD2 (6 bases). V lost 5 bases and J lost 3, with 20 bases in between. The CDR3 sequence is 16 residues long. Looked up from germline, CDR1 is SGHTA and CDR2 is FQGNSA. The CDR3 nucleotides are TGTGCCAGCAGCAAAGGGGACTCCAGGGTATTCTACGAGCAGTACTTC. Protein: CASSKGDSRVFYEQYF.

This chain connects TRBV9 to TRBJ1-1, with D hard to call. This CDR3 is built from 14 residues. V lost 1 base and J 2 bases, leaving 9 bases between the germline ends. Germline values: CDR1 SGDLS, CDR2 YYNGEE. The CDR3 is CASSVSPLNTEAFF. CDR3 in DNA: TGTGCCAGCAGCGTATCCCCTCTTAACACTGAAGCTTTCTTT.

This clone was picked up one time. The gene calls are TRBV5-1 and TRBJ2-2; 11 nucleotides align to TRBD2. The V gene's germline CDR1 is SGHRS and CDR2 YFSETQ. The CDR3 totals 16 residues. V was clipped by 3 bases and J by 5 bases; unmatched bases: 6. Here the CDR3 DNA reads TGCGCCAGCAGCTCGTTAGCGGGAGGGCCGACCGGGGAGCTGTTTTTT. This codes for CASSSLAGGPTGELFF.

The chain uses TRBV15 and TRBJ2-1; D is possibly TRBD1 (6 bases). This CDR3 contains 14 residues. Germline V gives CDR1 LNHNV, CDR2 YYDKDF (reference sequence). Trimming stripped 3 bases from V and 13 bases from J, with 19 bases between. Here the CDR3 reads CATSRRTETLGQFF. Here the CDR3 DNA reads TGTGCCACCAGCAGGAGGACAGAGACATTAGGCCAGTTCTTC.